The T cell receptor beta chain described here comes from a study of technical replicates of blood from a handful of donors (TCRdb year 2017). The germline V gene sets CDR1 to MNHEY and CDR2 to SVGAGI. The junction carries 15 bases between V and J, which are trimmed by 2 bases and 4 bases respectively. The CDR3 holds 15 amino acids from the cysteine to the phenylalanine. Left in the record is the CDR3 DNA by itself, 45 bases read in frame from the first base. On this clone itself: The antigen it binds to is not known. No base-level quality is on record; no much larger clone is a single base apart.

Library generation was performed with the immunoSEQ multiplex PCR assay. As stored in TCRdb, this immuneACCESS dataset retains in-frame rearrangements with V and J assigned. A fraction of the clones does not appear; measured against another copy, unresolved V genes explain less than half of the discrepancy, and the remainder lacks a known reason. In this sample the table shows 60,000 to 80,000 clones, 89% of which occur a single time. The ten top clones hold 4% to 5% of the sample. The V and J segments used are TRBV6-5 and TRBJ2-7, with TRBD2 perhaps the D gene, on 6 matching bases. This sequence was found in a human donor in good health. Some clones in this sample may be carry-over from other donors' samples. Specimen: PBMCs. The CDR3 region: CASSYGTGGVYEQYF. The bases read TGTGCCAGCAGTTACGGGACTGGAGGAGTTTACGAGCAGTACTTC.